This T cell receptor beta chain was recovered during a study of cytomegalovirus exposure and HLA in healthy donors. Overall study results and limits: HLA alleles showed associations with some 17,000 TCR beta sequences in a later analysis, at a 0.05 false discovery rate.

The CDR3 sequence is 17 residues long. Germline CDR1 SQVTM, CDR2 ANQGSEA. There are a few counts of this clone. Its antigen is undetermined. Primers for the PCR totalled 60 Vbeta and 13 Jbeta. The assay was immunoSEQ multiplex PCR, and TCRdb's table has in-frame clones only and misses some. This sample yields 95,000 to 150,000 clones, of which roughly 14% are seen a single time; roughly 2% belongs to the top ten. The chain has TRBV29-1 and TRBJ2-1; 12 positions match TRBD2. The TCR originated in a woman under 30 in good health and CMV-seronegative. The sequenced sample consisted of PBMCs. CDR3 loop: CSHRRASGRGSYNEQFF. Written as DNA, the CDR3 is TGCAGTCACCGAAGGGCTAGCGGGAGGGGTTCCTACAATGAGCAGTTCTTC.